The entry below describes one T cell receptor (beta chain). Its cognate antigen is unknown. Vbeta (60) and Jbeta (13) primers were used in the PCR. Measured with immunoSEQ multiplex PCR; TCRdb has only the in-frame clones, and not every one. The repertoire holds 35,000 to 40,000 clones, with roughly 64% as singletons. This sample was taken from a study of cytomegalovirus exposure and HLA in healthy donors. Background on the study: Clustering assigned 70% to 90% of the approximately 400 genotyped donors to the Caucasian-associated ancestry cluster.

Germline V gives CDR1 MNHNS, CDR2 SASEGT. Trimming removed 0 bases from V and 4 bases from J; junction bases left unmatched: 2. The CDR3 contains 15 residues. Notes on the study in general: Later work found that TCR association rates differed between HLA loci; DRB1 had the most and HLA-C the fewest. Data from an earlier analysis indicated that most TCR beta V segments were productive either about 87% or about 30% of the time.

This TCR derives from a man in his forties or fifties in good health and CMV-seropositive. The chain uses TRBV6-1 and TRBJ2-5, with 10 bases matching TRBD2. Sequencing was done on a sample of PBMCs. CDR3 coding DNA: TGTGCCAGCAGTGAAGCGAGCGGGGGGGGAGAGACCCAGTACTTC. Translated: CASSEASGGGETQYF.